This T cell receptor beta chain was captured by sequencing in a study of blood T cell repertoires in COVID-19. Study as a whole: Sources were T cells, B-cell-depleted T cells, or PBMCs; the material itself was cDNA or gDNA.

Clones were sequenced by immunoSEQ multiplex PCR, and TCRdb holds only the in-frame ones, with some missing. Found here are hundreds of thousands of clones, under 90% of them singletons; the top ten hold 4.1%. The specimen was PBMCs or T cells enriched from blood (not recorded which). This clonotype was sampled from a man in his thirties or forties with acute COVID-19.

The CDR3 here is CASSFRVNSPLHF. The CDR3 DNA reads TGTGCCAGCAGTTTCAGGGTGAATTCACCCCTCCACTTT. This chain uses TRBV12-3 or TRBV12-4 with TRBJ1-6; tentative D call: TRBD1 (5 bases). Trimming took off 3 bases at V and 7 bases at J, with 7 bases between the two ends. This CDR3 region has 13 residues.